This entry lists 29 T cell receptor beta chains sequenced from one sample in a study of CD8+ T cells in alopecia areata. cDNA serving as the sequencing template came from extracted, reverse transcribed RNA. Method: immunoSEQ multiplex PCR; TCRdb's copy keeps in-frame clones and lacks some. This sample has 200,000 to 250,000 clones, with more than 45% found just once. Treatment of the sample: oral pan-JAK inhibitor, 5-10 mg twice daily. Sequencing used CD4+ T cells sorted from blood, obtained at week 4, from a patient treated with tofacitinib. Receptor source: a human donor with alopecia areata.

The V gene is TRBV6-5, the J gene TRBJ1-6, with D maybe TRBD1 (6 bases). The CDR3 consists of 13 residues. Germline CDR1 MNHEY, CDR2 SVGAGI. The V gene lost 2 bases and the J gene lost 12 bases, with 11 bases spanning the gap. This CDR3 reads CASSYDRREPLHF. The CDR3 DNA sequence: TGTGCCAGCAGTTACGACAGGCGGGAACCCCTCCACTTT.

This chain uses TRBV5-1 with TRBJ2-7; tentative D call: TRBD1 (6 bases). This CDR3 comprises 14 residues. V was pared by 0 bases and J by 4 bases, with 11 bases between. The V gene's germline CDR1 is SGHRS and CDR2 YFSETQ. CDR3 DNA: TGCGCCAGCAGCTTGGGACAGGTTCCTTACGAGCAGTACTTC. The encoded protein is CASSLGQVPYEQYF. The full variable domain, rest sourced from reference TRBV5-1 and TRBJ2-7, is KAGVTQTPRYLIKTRGQQVTLSCSPISGHRSVSWYQQTPGQGLQFLFEYFSETQRNKGNFPGRFSGRQFSNSRSEMNVSTLELGDSALYLCASSLGQVPYEQYFGPGTRLTVT.

The chain is built from TRBV30 and TRBJ1-6, with a weak D call TRBD1 (5 bases). V was pared by 4 bases and J by 9 bases, with 16 bases between. Germline CDR1 is GTSNPN and CDR2 is SVGIG (reference sequence). This CDR3 region has 14 residues. The CDR3 sequence is CAWTVWGKGSPLHF. In DNA, the CDR3 is TGTGCCTGGACGGTCTGGGGCAAGGGTTCACCCCTCCACTTT.

The rearrangement joins TRBV30 to TRBJ1-1, with TRBD1 as a possible D gene (5 bases). The CDR3 covers 14 residues. Germline values: CDR1 GTSNPN, CDR2 SVGIG (reference sequence). V shed 4 bases and J shed 7 bases, with 19 bases lying between them. CDR3 sequence: CAWTMGTVSGEAFF. Written as DNA, the CDR3 is TGTGCCTGGACCATGGGGACTGTGTCTGGTGAAGCTTTCTTT. The full variable domain, its missing parts supplied by reference TRBV30 and TRBJ1-1, is SQTIHQWPATLVQPVGSPLSLECTVEGTSNPNLYWYRQAAGRGLQLLFYSVGIGQISSEVPQNLSASRPQDRQFILSSKKLLLSDSGFYLCAWTMGTVSGEAFFGQGTRLTVV.

This clone has only a few counts. V gene TRBV4-3 combines with J gene TRBJ2-2, with unresolved D. The germline V gene encodes CDR1 LGHNA and CDR2 YSLEER. V was clipped by 1 base and J by 3 bases, with 9 bases between them. The CDR3 loop spans 15 amino acids. The CDR3, as DNA: TGCGCCAGCAGCCAAGGGGCTATATACACCGGGGAGCTGTTTTTT. Its protein is CASSQGAIYTGELFF.

The chain recombines TRBV29-1 with TRBJ1-2, with D perhaps TRBD1 (6 bases). V shed 0 bases and J shed 7 bases, with 18 bases lying between them. Germline loops: CDR1 SQVTM, CDR2 ANQGSEA. The CDR3 consists of 15 residues. The CDR3 sequence: CSVEDRQVEERGYTF. The DNA for the CDR3 is TGCAGCGTTGAAGATCGACAGGTAGAAGAGCGTGGCTACACCTTC. Complete variable domain (other parts from reference TRBV29-1 and TRBJ1-2): SAVISQKPSRDICQRGTSLTIQCQVDSQVTMMFWYRQQPGQSLTLIATANQGSEATYESGFVIDKFPISRPNLTFSTLTVSNMSPEDSSIYLCSVEDRQVEERGYTFGSGTRLTVV.

This clone has only a few counts. This CDR3 is CASRDDSDGKLFF. The CDR3 DNA reads as TGTGCCAGCAGGGATGACAGCGACGGGAAACTGTTTTTT. The V gene is TRBV2, the J gene TRBJ1-4, with D possibly matching TRBD1 (5 bases). The CDR3 extends over 13 amino acids. V lost 6 bases and J 11 bases, leaving 16 bases between the germline ends. The germline V gene encodes CDR1 SNHLY and CDR2 FYNNEI.

J is TRBJ1-2 and V is TRBV7-8, with TRBD1 matching over 9 bases. The CDR3 is 13 amino acids. CDR1 is SGHVS, CDR2 FQNEAQ, per germline. J lost 14 bases, V lost 3 bases, and 10 bases had no gene match. The DNA for the CDR3 is TGTGCCAGCAGCTTTCGGACAGGGGAAGGAGGAACCTTC. It is translated as CASSFRTGEGGTF.

This clone was counted many times. The V call is TRBV19, the J call TRBJ2-5, with D possibly matching TRBD1 (6 bases). Germline CDR1 LNHDA, CDR2 SQIVND (reference sequence). Trimming left V 3 bases short and J 6 bases short, with 8 bases between. CDR3 length equals 12 residues. Here the CDR3 reads CASSMQGKTQYF. In nucleotides, the CDR3 is TGTGCCAGTAGTATGCAGGGGAAGACCCAGTACTTC. The variable domain in full, completed from reference TRBV19 and TRBJ2-5, reads DGGITQSPKYLFRKEGQNVTLSCEQNLNHDAMYWYRQDPGQGLRLIYYSQIVNDFQKGDIAEGYSVSREKKESFPLTVTSAQKNPTAFYLCASSMQGKTQYFGPGTRLLVL.

This sequence joins TRBV7-2 and TRBJ2-5; a possible D gene is TRBD2 (5 bases). The CDR3 contains 13 residues. V lost 4 bases and J 0 bases, leaving 6 bases between the germline ends. Germline V gives CDR1 SGHTA, CDR2 FQGNSA. The CDR3 here is CASSSGNQETQYF. The CDR3 bases are TGTGCCAGCAGCTCCGGGAACCAAGAGACCCAGTACTTC. The full variable domain, rest sourced from reference TRBV7-2 and TRBJ2-5, is GAGVSQSPSNKVTEKGKDVELRCDPISGHTALYWYRQSLGQGLEFLIYFQGNSAPDKSGLPSDRFSAERTGGSVSTLTIQRTQQEDSAVYLCASSSGNQETQYFGPGTRLLVL.

The genes are TRBV29-1 and TRBJ1-4; D call uncertain. The V gene's germline CDR1 is SQVTM and CDR2 ANQGSEA. V lost 4 bases to trimming and J lost 5 bases, with 8 bases between them. This CDR3 region has 12 residues. The CDR3 DNA sequence: TGCAGCGTTGTATGGGGAAATGAAAAACTGTTTTTT. Residues: CSVVWGNEKLFF.

The rearrangement joins TRBV5-1 to TRBJ1-2, with TRBD1 matching 9 bases. The CDR3 covers 13 residues. Germline loops: CDR1 SGHRS, CDR2 YFSETQ. Trimming cost V 3 bases and J 5 bases; bases outside gene matches: 2. This CDR3 is CASSSDRGYGYTF. CDR3 DNA sequence: TGCGCCAGCAGCTCGGACAGGGGATATGGCTACACCTTC.

V gene TRBV15 combines with J gene TRBJ1-2; the match to TRBD1 covers 9 bases. CDR3 length: 16 amino acids. Germline CDR1 is LNHNV and CDR2 is YYDKDF (reference sequence). Trimming at V came to 3 bases and at J to 3 bases, leaving 8 bases not matched to a gene. The CDR3 sequence: CATSSETQGAYYGYTF. CDR3 nucleotide sequence: TGTGCCACCAGCAGCGAAACACAGGGGGCCTACTATGGCTACACCTTC.

The gene calls are TRBV5-1 and TRBJ2-6, with TRBD1 matching over 7 bases. Unmatched junction bases numbered 8, after V lost 4 bases and J lost 4 bases. This CDR3 has 16 residues. Per the germline V gene, CDR1 is SGHRS and CDR2 is YFSETQ. In DNA form, the CDR3 reads TGCGCCAGCAGCGGCGACAGGGCGAACGGGGCCAACGTCCTGACTTTC. Protein product: CASSGDRANGANVLTF. The entire variable domain, with the rest obtained from reference TRBV5-1 and TRBJ2-6, is as follows: KAGVTQTPRYLIKTRGQQVTLSCSPISGHRSVSWYQQTPGQGLQFLFEYFSETQRNKGNFPGRFSGRQFSNSRSEMNVSTLELGDSALYLCASSGDRANGANVLTFGAGSRLTVL.

The chain is built from TRBV5-1 and TRBJ2-2; perhaps TRBD1 as D (5 bases). The germline V and J ends were trimmed by 5 bases and 1 base, with 9 bases remaining between them. Germline lookup yields CDR1 SGHRS and CDR2 YFSETQ. CDR3 length equals 14 residues. CDR3 loop: CASSYGQNTGELFF. DNA of the CDR3: TGCGCCAGCAGTTACGGACAGAACACCGGGGAGCTGTTTTTT.

This clone turned up a few times. The V gene is TRBV7-3, the J gene TRBJ2-3; D assignment may be TRBD1 or TRBD2 (5 bases each). The V and J ends lost 4 bases and 3 bases respectively, with 11 bases between them. Germline values: CDR1 SGHTA, CDR2 FQGTGA. The CDR3 runs to 14 residues. CDR3 DNA: TGTGCCAGCAGCTCCAACGGGGCGACAGATACGCAGTATTTT. Translating gives CASSSNGATDTQYF. Full variable domain (remainder filled in from reference TRBV7-3 and TRBJ2-3): GAGVSQTPSNKVTEKGKYVELRCDPISGHTALYWYRQSLGQGPEFLIYFQGTGAADDSGLPNDRFFAVRPEGSVSTLKIQRTERGDSAVYLCASSSNGATDTQYFGPGTRLTVL.

The chain combines TRBV20-1 with TRBJ1-2; D remains ambiguous. The CDR3 loop spans 9 amino acids. Trimming removed 0 bases from V and 12 bases from J, with 5 bases in between. Germline assignment: CDR1 DFQATT and CDR2 SNEGSKA (reference sequence). The CDR3 is CSAREGDTF. The CDR3 bases are TGCAGTGCTAGAGAGGGTGACACCTTC.

CDR3 bases: TGCGCCAGCAGCCTAGCTTGGGGCCAGAACACTGAAGCTTTCTTT. As protein: CASSLAWGQNTEAFF. V is TRBV4-1 and J is TRBJ1-1; D is perhaps TRBD1 (5 bases). The CDR3 covers 15 residues. Trimming removed 4 bases at V and 1 base at J, with 13 bases between. The V gene's germline CDR1 is MGHRA and CDR2 YSYEKL.

This clone was seen a few times. V gene TRBV27 combines with J gene TRBJ2-5; TRBD2 matches at 8 bases. The ends lost 5 bases at V and 5 bases at J; junction bases unmatched: 13. CDR3 length: 16 residues. Germline V gives CDR1 MNHEY, CDR2 SMNVEV (reference sequence). The CDR3 DNA reads as TGTGCCAGCAGTCCCCGTCTCGGGGGGGCCTCGGAGACCCAGTACTTC. Its translation is CASSPRLGGASETQYF.

The J gene is TRBJ1-1, the V gene TRBV30; D call uncertain. The length of the CDR3 is 13 residues. Germline CDR1 and CDR2: GTSNPN and SVGIG (reference sequence). Between the trimmed V and J ends, which lost 4 bases and 4 bases, there was a span of 13 bases. Here the CDR3 reads CAWTKGFGTEAFF. CDR3 in DNA: TGTGCCTGGACCAAGGGATTTGGCACTGAAGCTTTCTTT.

This clone showed up just a few times. The V call is TRBV6-6, the J call TRBJ1-3; D not resolved. CDR1 is MNHNY and CDR2 is SVGAGI in the germline V gene (reference sequence). The CDR3 is 13 residues long. V was cut by 6 bases and J by 7 bases, with 13 bases left in between. The chain's CDR3 is CASSLTLGNTIYF. In DNA form, the CDR3 reads TGTGCCAGCAGCTTGACCTTGGGGAACACCATATATTTT.

In this sample, this clone turned up a few times. This chain joins TRBV30 and TRBJ1-2; 9 nucleotides match TRBD1. CDR3 length: 14 residues. The V gene's germline CDR1 is GTSNPN and CDR2 SVGIG (reference sequence). Trimming took 3 bases from V and 8 from J; bases not matched to a gene: 10. CDR3 in DNA: TGTGCCTGGAGCCCACTTACAGGGGGCTGGGGCTACACCTTC. It encodes CAWSPLTGGWGYTF.

This clone showed up just a few times. The V call is TRBV5-6, the J call TRBJ2-3; D remains ambiguous. The V gene lost 0 bases and the J gene lost 3 bases, with 2 bases spanning the gap. The CDR3 is made up of 12 amino acids. Germline V gene lookup returns CDR1 SGHDT and CDR2 YYEEEE. CDR3 sequence reads: CASSLATDTQYF. The CDR3 nucleotides read TGTGCCAGCAGCTTGGCGACAGATACGCAGTATTTT.

This clone was picked up a small number of times. The chain uses TRBV5-1 and TRBJ1-2; TRBD1 might be the D (6 bases). V was shortened by 0 bases and J by 5 bases, with 8 bases between the two germline ends. This CDR3 spans 13 amino acids. Germline CDR1 is SGHRS and CDR2 is YFSETQ. This chain's CDR3 is CASSLDREYGYTF. The CDR3 DNA is TGCGCCAGCAGCTTGGACAGGGAATATGGCTACACCTTC.

V and J are TRBV7-3 and TRBJ2-1, with 8 bases aligning to TRBD1. The CDR3 extends over 15 amino acids. Germline CDR1 SGHTA, CDR2 FQGTGA. V shed 4 bases, J shed 8 bases, and the junction held 10 bases outside the gene matches. CDR3 amino acids: CASSSGTGKTDEQFF. The CDR3 nucleotides read TGTGCCAGCAGCTCCGGGACAGGAAAAACCGATGAGCAGTTCTTC.

The rearrangement joins TRBV2 to TRBJ1-4, with D perhaps matching TRBD1 (6 bases). Trimming removed 4 bases from V and 7 bases from J, with 16 bases in between. This CDR3 has 15 amino acids. Germline assignment: CDR1 SNHLY and CDR2 FYNNEI. The CDR3 here is CASSGGARMGEKLFF. DNA of the CDR3: TGTGCCAGCAGTGGGGGGGCGCGGATGGGTGAAAAACTGTTTTTT.

The CDR3: CASGQGQVVGPQHF. CDR3 nucleotide sequence: TGTGCCAGCGGTCAAGGACAGGTCGTAGGGCCCCAGCATTTT. The gene calls are TRBV2 and TRBJ1-5; 7 bases map to TRBD1. Germline trimming cut 8 bases from V and 9 bases from J; bases unmatched to any gene: 13. Germline CDR1 reads SNHLY; CDR2 reads FYNNEI. This CDR3 has 14 amino acids.

This clone came up once. J is TRBJ2-1 and V is TRBV5-1; a possible D gene is TRBD2 (6 bases). CDR1 SGHRS and CDR2 YFSETQ come from the germline V gene. V lost 1 base, J lost 0 bases, and 8 bases lay in between. CDR3 length equals 15 residues. The CDR3, as DNA: TGCGCCAGCAGCTTGCAGGGAGGCTCCTACAATGAGCAGTTCTTC. Translated: CASSLQGGSYNEQFF.

This clone was detected a few times. The chain links TRBV2 to TRBJ2-7; 7 bases agree with TRBD1. CDR3 size: 17 residues. The V and J ends lost 7 bases and 5 bases, in that order; junction bases with no gene match: 20. Germline values: CDR1 SNHLY, CDR2 FYNNEI. The CDR3 is CASNPSGWAGGSNEQYF. The DNA for the CDR3 is TGTGCCAGCAACCCCTCGGGCTGGGCAGGGGGTAGCAACGAGCAGTACTTC.